The clone carrying this T cell receptor beta chain showed up many times. Authors of the study amplified TCR beta CDR3 regions from RNA transcripts. Primed by the HTBI set, a first-round RT-PCR was run on the TCR CDR3. MiXCR, applied by TCRdb to the multiplex PCR reads, yields one record per CDR3 protein. This sample carries 89,000 or so distinct CDR3 sequences, approximately 42% of them seen once, and the ten largest clones take roughly 10%. This sample stems from a study of T cells in Graves' hyperthyroidism and ophthalmopathy. The ends were cut back, 3 bases at V and 5 bases at J, with 17 bases in the middle. Germline lookup yields CDR1 MNHEY and CDR2 SMNVEV (reference sequence). The CDR3 spans 15 residues.

The sequencing sample was made of peripheral blood or thyroid tissue (not recorded which). The chain has TRBV27 and TRBJ2-7; D possibly corresponds to TRBD2 (5 bases). The TCR comes from a woman aged 25 to 39 with Graves' hyperthyroidism. CDR3 sequence (DNA): TGTGCCAGCAGTTTCCCGGACTCCTCCTACGACGAGCAGTACTTC. Translated, it gives CASSFPDSSYDEQYF.